This T cell receptor (beta chain) was obtained from a study of Ad26.COV2.S vaccination and SARS-CoV-2 variants. About the study: Vaccine-arm donor from the placebo-controlled COV1001 Ad26.COV2.S trial. Study-wide findings and caveats: Considerable breadth of spike-specific CD8+ and CD4+ T cell responses has reportedly been documented following vaccination.

Of note for this clone: Its specificity is unknown.

The sample's treatment: approximately 18 received Ad26.COV2.S at low or high dose, single or two shots; roughly 5 received placebo; per-sample allocation not given. Sampling happened 63 days after the first vaccine or placebo injection. The table came from immunoSEQ multiplex PCR; TCRdb's copy has only in-frame clones and leaves some out. The data contain about 450,000 clones, approximately 92% of them singletons. Germline CDR1 and CDR2: SGHRS and YFSETQ. Trimming stripped 1 base from V and 4 bases from J, with 11 bases between. The CDR3 is made up of 14 amino acids. The V and J genes are TRBV5-1 and TRBJ1-2; TRBD1 is a possible D gene (5 bases). The TCR comes from a person aged 18-65 years who received the Ad26.COV2.S COVID-19 vaccine or a placebo. Sequencing was performed on peripheral blood, taken in a trial of Ad26.COV2.S vaccine versus placebo. The CDR3 nucleotides are TGCGCCAGCAGCTTGCCCGGGGGACTCTATGGCTACACCTTC. Amino acids: CASSLPGGLYGYTF.